This T cell receptor beta chain was identified in a study of CD8+ T cells in alopecia areata. Study at large: Oral tofacitinib (5 to 10 mg twice daily) was administered to treated patients.

Study results and caveats: The study also sequences resident alphabeta T cells of normal skin in scalp samples.

Following RNA extraction, reverse transcription yielded cDNA that acted as the sequencing template. Method: immunoSEQ multiplex PCR; TCRdb's copy keeps in-frame clones and lacks some. The sample carries about 160,000 clones, 55% to 75% recorded once. Treatment of the sample: oral pan-JAK inhibitor, 5-10 mg twice daily. Both CD4+ and CD8+ T cells were separated by sorting PBMCs. J was trimmed by 8 bases and V by 4 bases; bases with no gene match: 9. CDR1 and CDR2 (germline): MNHEY, SMNVEV (reference sequence). This CDR3 contains 14 residues. A word on this clone: Its antigen is currently unknown.

The sequencing here drew on CD4+ T cells sorted from blood, taken at week 4, from a patient treated with tofacitinib. This sequence joins TRBV27 and TRBJ1-2; 8 bases line up with TRBD1. This receptor was taken from a human donor with alopecia areata. DNA of the CDR3: TGTGCCAGCAGTTCCCTACAGGGGGGACGAGGCTACACCTTC. Translated, it gives CASSSLQGGRGYTF.